The sequence of this TCR beta chain was determined in a study of shared clonotypes between healthy human individuals. Study context: Contributing individuals were two females and three males aged 18 to 49.

Assay execution proceeded at the deep level. Sorted-subset replicate PCR reactions contained 200 ng DNA, corresponding to approximately 30,000 T cell genomes. This table comes from immunoSEQ multiplex PCR, and its TCRdb copy is limited to in-frame clones, with some not included. Of about 1 million clones listed, more than 60% are singletons. Memory CD4+ cells were the fraction left after CD45RA+ naive selection. The CDR3 consists of 21 residues. Germline lookup yields CDR1 LNHNV and CDR2 YYDKDF (reference sequence). V dropped 0 bases and J dropped 0; count of bases not matched to a gene: 19. This receptor was identified in a man younger than 30 in good health. V is TRBV15 and J is TRBJ1-1, with 7 bases fitting TRBD1. Material for sequencing was memory CD4+ T cells sorted from blood. Described subset: CD45RA-negative fraction. In nucleotides, the CDR3 is TGTGCCACCAGCAGAGAGGTCGGTTTTGTAGTTGGGACAGAGATGAACACTGAAGCTTTCTTT. This encodes CATSREVGFVVGTEMNTEAFF.